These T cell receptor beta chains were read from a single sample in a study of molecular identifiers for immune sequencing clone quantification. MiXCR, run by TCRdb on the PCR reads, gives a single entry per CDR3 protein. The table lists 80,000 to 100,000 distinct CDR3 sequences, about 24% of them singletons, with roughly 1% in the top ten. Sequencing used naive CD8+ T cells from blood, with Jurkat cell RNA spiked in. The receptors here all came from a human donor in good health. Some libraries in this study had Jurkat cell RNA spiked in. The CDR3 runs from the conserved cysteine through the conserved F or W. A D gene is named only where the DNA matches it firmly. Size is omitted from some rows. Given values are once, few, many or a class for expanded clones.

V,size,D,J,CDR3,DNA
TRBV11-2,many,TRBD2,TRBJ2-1,CASSQSGGLLVIF,TGTGCCAGCAGCCAGTCGGGAGGGCTTCTGGTTATCTTC
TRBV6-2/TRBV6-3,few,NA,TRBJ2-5,CASEDNQETQYF,TGTGCCAGCGAGGACAACCAAGAGACCCAGTACTTC
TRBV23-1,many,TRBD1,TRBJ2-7,CASSQCLRGPDRTAREQYF,TGCGCCAGCAGTCAATGCCTAAGGGGGCCAGACAGGACTGCTCGCGAGCAGTACTTC
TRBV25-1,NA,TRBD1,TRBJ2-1,CASSEWGQGAAEEQFF,TGTGCCAGCAGTGAATGGGGACAGGGGGCCGCGGAGGAGCAGTTCTTC
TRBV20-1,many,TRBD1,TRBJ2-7,CSARGPGQFTYEQYF,TGCAGTGCTAGAGGCCCGGGACAGTTTACCTACGAGCAGTACTTC
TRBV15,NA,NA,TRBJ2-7,CATSRGTAAYEQYF,TGTGCCACCAGCAGAGGTACCGCCGCATACGAGCAGTACTTC
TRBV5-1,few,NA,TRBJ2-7,CASSRNLGLAYEQYF,TGCGCCAGCAGCAGGAACTTAGGCCTGGCCTACGAGCAGTACTTC
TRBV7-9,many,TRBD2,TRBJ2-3,CASSARTSGRASDTQYF,TGTGCCAGCAGCGCACGTACTAGCGGGAGGGCCTCAGATACGCAGTATTTT
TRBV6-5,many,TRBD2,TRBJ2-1,CASSYEDSGGIYNEQFF,TGTGCCAGCAGTTACGAGGATAGCGGGGGGATCTACAATGAGCAGTTCTTC
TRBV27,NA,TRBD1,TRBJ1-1,CASSLQGANTEAFF,TGTGCCAGCAGTTTACAGGGGGCCAACACTGAAGCTTTCTTT